The 17 T cell receptor beta chains presented below share a single source sample, sequenced in a study of identical twins. TCRdb re-derived calls from the 5' RACE reads in MiXCR, one entry per CDR3 protein. The repertoire includes 400,000 to 550,000 distinct CDR3 sequences, approximately 22% of them detected once, and about 0.91% sits in the top ten. In addition, the sample was reused for a study of T cells expressing NK-cell markers.

Input material: CD4+ T cells sorted from blood. The receptors stem from a woman under 30 in good health.

This chain connects TRBV11-2 to TRBJ2-7; TRBD2 matches at 13 bases. This CDR3 is 18 amino acids long. The V gene's germline CDR1 is SGHAT and CDR2 FQNNGV. V trimming: 3 bases; J trimming: 0 bases; junction bases outside the gene matches: 8. DNA of the CDR3: TGTGCCAGCAGCTTCGGACTAGCGGGGGTCCTGAGCTCCTACGAGCAGTACTTC. Translation gives CASSFGLAGVLSSYEQYF.

This rearrangement joins TRBV3-1 to TRBJ1-6; D uncertain. V lost 1 base to trimming and J lost 9 bases, with 4 bases between them. Per the germline V gene, CDR1 is LGHDT and CDR2 is YNNKEL (reference sequence). This CDR3 has 12 amino acids. The CDR3 nucleotides read TGTGCCAGCAGCCAAGGGGGTTCACCCCTCCACTTT. This sequence encodes CASSQGGSPLHF.

This clonotype has only a few counts. This chain links TRBV15 with TRBJ1-1; 10 bases are shared with TRBD1. Trimming cost V 2 bases and J 3 bases; bases outside gene matches: 3. The length of the CDR3 is 15 residues. Germline CDR1 and CDR2: LNHNV and YYDKDF (reference sequence). The CDR3 reads CATSRPGTGDTEAFF. The CDR3 DNA reads TGTGCCACCAGCAGACCCGGGACAGGGGACACTGAAGCTTTCTTT.

The chain is built from TRBV7-8 and TRBJ2-5, with TRBD1 matching 7 bases. The length of the CDR3 is 15 residues. CDR1 is SGHVS and CDR2 is FQNEAQ in the germline V gene. The J segment lost 2 bases and the V segment lost 5 bases, leaving 8 bases of the junction unmatched. Here the CDR3 DNA reads TGTGCCAGCAGCGTACACCGGGACAGACAAGAGACCCAGTACTTC. Protein: CASSVHRDRQETQYF.

This sequence joins TRBV12-3 or TRBV12-4 and TRBJ2-7; 16 positions match TRBD2. This CDR3 region has 18 residues. V was clipped by 4 bases and J by 2 bases; unmatched bases: 8. The CDR3 region is CASSSGTSGGAVPYEQYF. The CDR3 DNA reads TGTGCCAGCAGTTCCGGGACTAGCGGGGGGGCTGTCCCCTACGAGCAGTACTTC.

The chain combines TRBV4-2 with TRBJ1-6; no clear D gene. This CDR3 region has 13 residues. Trimming took off 4 bases at V and 6 bases at J, with 7 bases between the two ends. CDR1 and CDR2 (germline): LGHNA, YNFKEQ. CDR3: CASSLPLNSPLHF. For the CDR3, the DNA is TGTGCCAGCAGCCTTCCACTTAATTCACCCCTCCACTTT.

Points on this clonotype: One junction end does not reproduce the germline sequence, and a read error may be involved. V usage is TRBV7-2 and J usage is TRBJ2-2; 8 positions match TRBD2. Germline CDR1 reads SGHTA; CDR2 reads FQGNSA. The CDR3 extends over 17 amino acids. The CDR3 DNA follows: TGTGCCAGCAGCTTAGCTAGCGGGAAAAGCTACACCGGGGGGCTGTTTTTT. Amino acid sequence: CASSLASGKSYTGGLFF.

This clonotype was counted a few times. This chain uses TRBV6-6 with TRBJ1-4, with unresolved D. The CDR3 extends over 13 amino acids. V shed 1 base and J shed 3 bases, with 3 bases lying between them. The V gene's germline CDR1 is MNHNY and CDR2 SVGAGI (reference sequence). CDR3 region: CASSYFANEKLFF. The CDR3 nucleotides read TGTGCCAGCAGTTACTTTGCTAATGAAAAACTGTTTTTT.

Only a few counts were recorded for this clonotype. This chain joins TRBV10-3 and TRBJ2-1, with D uncertain. Germline CDR1 reads ENHRY; CDR2 reads SYGVKD. The V end was cut by 3 bases, the J end by 5 bases, with 11 bases between. This CDR3 comprises 14 residues. CDR3: CAISEGEMNNEQFF. In nucleotides, the CDR3 is TGTGCCATCAGTGAAGGCGAGATGAACAATGAGCAGTTCTTC.

This clonotype was seen only a few times. The chain has TRBV6-4 and TRBJ2-3; D is perhaps TRBD2 (5 bases). Germline assignment: CDR1 MRHNA and CDR2 SNTAGT. Trimming took 0 bases from V and 4 from J, leaving 5 bases between them. This CDR3 is built from 13 residues. In nucleotides, the CDR3 is TGTGCCAGCAGTGACTCGGACTCAGATACGCAGTATTTT. It yields the protein CASSDSDSDTQYF.

This sequence joins TRBV9 and TRBJ1-1; D not certain. V lost 0 bases, J lost 4 bases, and 10 bases lay in between. The germline CDR1 and CDR2 sequences are SGDLS and YYNGEE. The length of the CDR3 is 14 residues. In nucleotides, the CDR3 is TGTGCCAGCAGCGTAGACTCCGGAGGCACTGAAGCTTTCTTT. Protein: CASSVDSGGTEAFF.

This chain joins TRBV12-3 or TRBV12-4 and TRBJ1-1; TRBD1 might be the D (5 bases). Between the trimmed V and J ends, which lost 7 bases and 0 bases, there was a span of 12 bases. This CDR3 is 14 amino acids long. In DNA, the CDR3 is TGTGCCAGCACCGCGGGGCTTATGAACACTGAAGCTTTCTTT. Its protein is CASTAGLMNTEAFF.

This clonotype was recorded at least ten times. This chain joins TRBV20-1 and TRBJ2-7; D unresolved. Looked up from germline, CDR1 is DFQATT and CDR2 is SNEGSKA (reference sequence). The CDR3 length is 11 residues. V lost 3 bases, J lost 5 bases, and 8 bases lay in between. This CDR3 is CSARTGHEQYF. CDR3 in DNA: TGCAGTGCTAGGACCGGACACGAGCAGTACTTC.

The chain couples TRBV5-6 to TRBJ2-7; unclear D gene. Trimming removed 3 bases from V and 3 bases from J, with 13 bases in between. Germline CDR1 SGHDT, CDR2 YYEEEE. This CDR3 has 14 amino acids. The CDR3 DNA is TGTGCCAGCAGCTCCGTGACTGAGCGCTACGAGCAGTACTTC. It encodes CASSSVTERYEQYF.

This clonotype was seen a handful of times. This rearrangement joins TRBV4-2 to TRBJ2-5; 12 bases agree with TRBD2. The CDR3 is made up of 16 amino acids. Trimming removed 1 base from V and 4 bases from J; junction bases left unmatched: 4. Germline loops: CDR1 LGHNA, CDR2 YNFKEQ. This CDR3 reads CASSQGASGRGETQYF. The CDR3 region has the DNA TGTGCCAGCAGCCAAGGGGCTAGCGGGAGGGGAGAGACCCAGTACTTC.

This clonotype was seen only a few times. The J gene is TRBJ2-5, the V gene TRBV12-3 or TRBV12-4, with 7 bases that match TRBD1. The V gene end was trimmed by 4 bases and the J gene end by 3 bases; junction bases not matched to a gene: 5. There are 14 residues in the CDR3. The CDR3 DNA reads TGTGCCAGCAGTTCCCCCGGACAGGAAGAGACCCAGTACTTC. It translates to CASSSPGQEETQYF.

The chain links TRBV3-1 to TRBJ2-7; D unclear. The germline V and J ends were trimmed by 4 bases and 2 bases, with 12 bases remaining between them. Per the germline V gene, CDR1 is LGHDT and CDR2 is YNNKEL (reference sequence). The length of the CDR3 is 14 residues. The CDR3 DNA sequence: TGTGCCAGCAGCCTCACGGGCCAAACCTACGAGCAGTACTTC. As protein: CASSLTGQTYEQYF.